This TCR beta chain was recovered during a study of T cells in Graves' hyperthyroidism and ophthalmopathy. Study details: Once the initial diagnosis was made, peripheral blood was obtained before any treatment.

In its sample, this clonotype was seen many times. What it recognizes is unknown. Template material for amplifying TCR beta CDR3 regions consisted of RNA transcripts. TCR CDR3 regions were first amplified by RT-PCR with HTBI primers. TCRdb called the multiplex PCR reads again in MiXCR, with one record for every CDR3 protein. This sample yields more than 550,000 distinct CDR3 sequences, of which around 19% are seen a single time; roughly 17% belongs to the top ten. Whole-study findings and limits: Stable hyperthyroidism was told apart from ophthalmopathy by a model built on 13 V-J features.

Trimming shortened V by 1 base and J by 2 bases, and 3 bases separated the two germline ends. CDR1 is LGHDT and CDR2 is YNNKEL in the germline V gene (reference sequence). This CDR3 is built from 13 residues. Material: blood. The receptor was derived from a woman aged 50 to 60 with Graves' hyperthyroidism that later progressed to Graves' ophthalmopathy. The J gene is TRBJ1-3, the V gene TRBV3-1, with D hard to call. CDR3 protein: CASSQGAGNTIYF. The DNA for the CDR3 is TGTGCCAGCAGCCAAGGGGCTGGAAACACCATATATTTT.